The clone carrying this T cell receptor (beta chain) was observed at least ten times. No antigen is known for it. The data are from a study of T-cell reconstitution after alpha-beta-depleted transplantation in children. General study points: Several hundred expanded graft clones reportedly gave rise to the alpha-beta T cells present about two months after transplant. Newly made T cells mostly supplied T-cell counts and diversity one year after transplant.

TCRbeta library preparation incorporated unique molecular identifiers. MiXCR, applied by TCRdb to the PCR reads, yields one record per CDR3 protein. This sample has 550,000 to 600,000 distinct CDR3 sequences, with 20% to 25% found just once. This CDR3 region has 15 residues. This chain connects TRBV21-1 to TRBJ1-1. TRBV21-1 is a pseudogene. Sequences were derived from PBMCs, mostly from graft donor cells, sampled 360 days after TCRalphabeta/CD19-depleted stem cell transplant. The clonotype originates from a boy in the first two years of life who had a stem cell transplant for acute myeloid leukemia, so the T cells may come from the graft donor. The CDR3, as DNA: TGTGCCAGCAGCAAAGCGCACATTGGTGTCACTGAAGCTTTCTTT. Its translation is CASSKAHIGVTEAFF.